These T cell receptor beta chains were read from a single sample in a study of OX40 agonist ivuxolimab in advanced cancers. Only in-frame clones appear in the TCRdb table, and some are missing; sequencing was by immunoSEQ multiplex PCR. The repertoire includes roughly 76,000 clones, about 79% of them detected once, and around 1.1% sits in the top ten. The sequencing used CD4+ or CD8+ T cells sorted from blood, collected in a trial of the OX40 agonist ivuxolimab. The receptors here all came from an adult with an advanced solid tumor such as melanoma, head and neck, liver or kidney cancer. Each CDR3 is given with its conserved first and last residue. A D gene is named only where the DNA matches it firmly. Clone size is not always given. Where it is, it says once, few, many or a class for expanded clones.

cdr3_nt: TGCGCCAGCAGTAGGGTCAATTCACCCCTCCACTTT
cdr3_aa: CASSRVNSPLHF
clone_size: .
j_call: TRBJ1-6
v_call: TRBV4-1
d_call: .

cdr3_nt: TGTGCCAGCAGGCTGGACAGCCCGAACACCGGGGAGCTGTTTTTT
cdr3_aa: CASRLDSPNTGELFF
clone_size: .
j_call: TRBJ2-2
v_call: TRBV6-1
d_call: .

cdr3_nt: TGCGCCAGCAGCCCCACTCTAGCGGGGGGGCTCGACACCGGGGAGCTGTTTTTT
cdr3_aa: CASSPTLAGGLDTGELFF
clone_size: .
j_call: TRBJ2-2
v_call: TRBV5-1
d_call: TRBD2

cdr3_nt: TGTGCCAGCAGTTACGGGAAATCTGGAAACACCATATATTTT
cdr3_aa: CASSYGKSGNTIYF
clone_size: .
j_call: TRBJ1-3
v_call: TRBV6-6
d_call: .

cdr3_nt: TGTGCCAGCAGCTTAGGGGACAGTTTATACAATTCACCCCTCCACTTT
cdr3_aa: CASSLGDSLYNSPLHF
clone_size: once
j_call: TRBJ1-6
v_call: TRBV7-6
d_call: TRBD1

cdr3_nt: TGTGCCAGCAGCTTAGCCCGAGCGGGGGCCTACAATGAGCAGTTCTTC
cdr3_aa: CASSLARAGAYNEQFF
clone_size: .
j_call: TRBJ2-1
v_call: TRBV7-9
d_call: TRBD2

cdr3_nt: TGTGCCAGTAGTATCGGCGACAGGGCGGGCCGTCAGCCCCAGCATTTT
cdr3_aa: CASSIGDRAGRQPQHF
clone_size: .
j_call: TRBJ1-5
v_call: TRBV19
d_call: TRBD1

cdr3_nt: TGTGCCAGCAGTTTCAGCGGGGGCAACACCGGGGAGCTGTTTTTT
cdr3_aa: CASSFSGGNTGELFF
clone_size: .
j_call: TRBJ2-2
v_call: TRBV2
d_call: TRBD2

cdr3_nt: TGTGCCAGCAGCCAGGGAATGGACAGGAACACTGAAGCTTTCTTT
cdr3_aa: CASSQGMDRNTEAFF
clone_size: few
j_call: TRBJ1-1
v_call: TRBV11-2
d_call: .

cdr3_nt: TGCGCCAGCAGCACCCAGATAGGGGGCAATTCACCCCTCCACTTT
cdr3_aa: CASSTQIGGNSPLHF
clone_size: few
j_call: TRBJ1-6
v_call: TRBV4-1
d_call: TRBD1

cdr3_nt: TGTGCCAGCAGATTAACCGTAGTCACTGAAGCTTTCTTT
cdr3_aa: CASRLTVVTEAFF
clone_size: .
j_call: TRBJ1-1
v_call: TRBV6-5
d_call: .

cdr3_nt: TGTGCCAGCAGCTTAGCGACAGGGCTGGAAGGCTACACCTTC
cdr3_aa: CASSLATGLEGYTF
clone_size: .
j_call: TRBJ1-2
v_call: TRBV7-2
d_call: TRBD1

cdr3_nt: TGTGCCAGCAGTGAAGGTATAGGGGGCAGAGAGACCCAGTACTTC
cdr3_aa: CASSEGIGGRETQYF
clone_size: once
j_call: TRBJ2-5
v_call: TRBV2
d_call: TRBD1

cdr3_nt: TGCGCCAGCAGCCAAGATAGGGCGGGGTGGAACGAGCAGTACTTC
cdr3_aa: CASSQDRAGWNEQYF
clone_size: .
j_call: TRBJ2-7
v_call: TRBV4-3
d_call: .

cdr3_nt: TGTGCCATCAGTGAGCTCCTGACTAGCGGGGGGGCCCAGCAGTTCTTC
cdr3_aa: CAISELLTSGGAQQFF
clone_size: .
j_call: TRBJ2-1
v_call: TRBV10-3
d_call: TRBD2

cdr3_nt: TGTGCCATCAGTGAGTCACTGGGAAGGCCTGAAGCTTTCTTT
cdr3_aa: CAISESLGRPEAFF
clone_size: .
j_call: TRBJ1-1
v_call: TRBV10-3
d_call: .

cdr3_nt: TGTGCCAGCAGTGAAATGTCCAATTTCTACAATGAGCAGTTCTTC
cdr3_aa: CASSEMSNFYNEQFF
clone_size: .
j_call: TRBJ2-1
v_call: TRBV6-1
d_call: .

cdr3_nt: TGTGCCAGCGAGACGGGAGGAAGGGGTAAAGATACGCAGTATTTT
cdr3_aa: CASETGGRGKDTQYF
clone_size: .
j_call: TRBJ2-3
v_call: TRBV6-1
d_call: TRBD2

cdr3_nt: TGTGCCAGCTCTCCGGGCCAGAGCTCCTACAATGAGCAGTTCTTC
cdr3_aa: CASSPGQSSYNEQFF
clone_size: .
j_call: TRBJ2-1
v_call: TRBV18
d_call: .

cdr3_nt: TGTGCCAGCAGCAAACAAGATCCTAACTATGGCTACACCTTC
cdr3_aa: CASSKQDPNYGYTF
clone_size: .
j_call: TRBJ1-2
v_call: TRBV21-1
d_call: .

cdr3_nt: TGTGCCAGCAGTTCCGGGACTAGTCGGGGCAATGAGCAGTTCTTC
cdr3_aa: CASSSGTSRGNEQFF
clone_size: .
j_call: TRBJ2-1
v_call: TRBV28
d_call: TRBD2

cdr3_nt: TGTGCCAGCTCACCGGGCCAGTTCTTCGAGCAGTACTTC
cdr3_aa: CASSPGQFFEQYF
clone_size: .
j_call: TRBJ2-7
v_call: TRBV18
d_call: .

cdr3_nt: TGTGCCAGCAGCATAAGGAGGGATCAGCCCCAGCATTTT
cdr3_aa: CASSIRRDQPQHF
clone_size: .
j_call: TRBJ1-5
v_call: TRBV7-2
d_call: .

cdr3_nt: TGTGCCAGCAGCGCAAGACTAGCGAGCACAGATACGCAGTATTTT
cdr3_aa: CASSARLASTDTQYF
clone_size: .
j_call: TRBJ2-3
v_call: TRBV5-4
d_call: TRBD2

cdr3_nt: TGTGCCAGCAGCCAAGCATGGACAGGGTCCTATGGCTACACCTTC
cdr3_aa: CASSQAWTGSYGYTF
clone_size: .
j_call: TRBJ1-2
v_call: TRBV14
d_call: TRBD1

cdr3_nt: TGCGCCAGCAGCCATGGCGGGGGGGCGTTGGAGACCCAGTACTTC
cdr3_aa: CASSHGGGALETQYF
clone_size: .
j_call: TRBJ2-5
v_call: TRBV4-3
d_call: TRBD2

cdr3_nt: TGCGCCAGCAGCCAAACGAGGGGCGGCTACACCTTC
cdr3_aa: CASSQTRGGYTF
clone_size: .
j_call: TRBJ1-2
v_call: TRBV4-3
d_call: .

cdr3_nt: TGTGCCAGCAGCTTAGGGACTAGATCAACGGAGACCCAGTACTTC
cdr3_aa: CASSLGTRSTETQYF
clone_size: .
j_call: TRBJ2-5
v_call: TRBV11-2
d_call: TRBD2

cdr3_nt: TGTGCCAGCAAGCCCTGGTCCTCCTACGAGCAGTACTTC
cdr3_aa: CASKPWSSYEQYF
clone_size: .
j_call: TRBJ2-7
v_call: TRBV2
d_call: .

cdr3_nt: TGTGCCAGCAGTTGGGGGGCTGAAGAGACCCAGTACTTC
cdr3_aa: CASSWGAEETQYF
clone_size: few
j_call: TRBJ2-5
v_call: TRBV28
d_call: .

cdr3_nt: TGTGCCAGCAGCTCTCTCCGGGCGGGGGGCAATCAGCCCCAGCATTTT
cdr3_aa: CASSSLRAGGNQPQHF
clone_size: once
j_call: TRBJ1-5
v_call: TRBV7-2
d_call: .

cdr3_nt: TGTGCCAGTAGTATAGAGGGACGGGAAGCTTTCTTT
cdr3_aa: CASSIEGREAFF
clone_size: .
j_call: TRBJ1-1
v_call: TRBV19
d_call: .

cdr3_nt: TGTGCCAGCAGCTTAGTGGGCAGGCCGAACACTGAAGCTTTCTTT
cdr3_aa: CASSLVGRPNTEAFF
clone_size: .
j_call: TRBJ1-1
v_call: TRBV7-2
d_call: .

cdr3_nt: TGTGCCAGCAGCTTGGTGGACAGGGTTGGCTACACCTTC
cdr3_aa: CASSLVDRVGYTF
clone_size: once
j_call: TRBJ1-2
v_call: TRBV5-6
d_call: TRBD1

cdr3_nt: TGTGCCAGCAGTGAAGGCCCAGGGGGCCCTTATGGCTACACCTTC
cdr3_aa: CASSEGPGGPYGYTF
clone_size: .
j_call: TRBJ1-2
v_call: TRBV2
d_call: TRBD1